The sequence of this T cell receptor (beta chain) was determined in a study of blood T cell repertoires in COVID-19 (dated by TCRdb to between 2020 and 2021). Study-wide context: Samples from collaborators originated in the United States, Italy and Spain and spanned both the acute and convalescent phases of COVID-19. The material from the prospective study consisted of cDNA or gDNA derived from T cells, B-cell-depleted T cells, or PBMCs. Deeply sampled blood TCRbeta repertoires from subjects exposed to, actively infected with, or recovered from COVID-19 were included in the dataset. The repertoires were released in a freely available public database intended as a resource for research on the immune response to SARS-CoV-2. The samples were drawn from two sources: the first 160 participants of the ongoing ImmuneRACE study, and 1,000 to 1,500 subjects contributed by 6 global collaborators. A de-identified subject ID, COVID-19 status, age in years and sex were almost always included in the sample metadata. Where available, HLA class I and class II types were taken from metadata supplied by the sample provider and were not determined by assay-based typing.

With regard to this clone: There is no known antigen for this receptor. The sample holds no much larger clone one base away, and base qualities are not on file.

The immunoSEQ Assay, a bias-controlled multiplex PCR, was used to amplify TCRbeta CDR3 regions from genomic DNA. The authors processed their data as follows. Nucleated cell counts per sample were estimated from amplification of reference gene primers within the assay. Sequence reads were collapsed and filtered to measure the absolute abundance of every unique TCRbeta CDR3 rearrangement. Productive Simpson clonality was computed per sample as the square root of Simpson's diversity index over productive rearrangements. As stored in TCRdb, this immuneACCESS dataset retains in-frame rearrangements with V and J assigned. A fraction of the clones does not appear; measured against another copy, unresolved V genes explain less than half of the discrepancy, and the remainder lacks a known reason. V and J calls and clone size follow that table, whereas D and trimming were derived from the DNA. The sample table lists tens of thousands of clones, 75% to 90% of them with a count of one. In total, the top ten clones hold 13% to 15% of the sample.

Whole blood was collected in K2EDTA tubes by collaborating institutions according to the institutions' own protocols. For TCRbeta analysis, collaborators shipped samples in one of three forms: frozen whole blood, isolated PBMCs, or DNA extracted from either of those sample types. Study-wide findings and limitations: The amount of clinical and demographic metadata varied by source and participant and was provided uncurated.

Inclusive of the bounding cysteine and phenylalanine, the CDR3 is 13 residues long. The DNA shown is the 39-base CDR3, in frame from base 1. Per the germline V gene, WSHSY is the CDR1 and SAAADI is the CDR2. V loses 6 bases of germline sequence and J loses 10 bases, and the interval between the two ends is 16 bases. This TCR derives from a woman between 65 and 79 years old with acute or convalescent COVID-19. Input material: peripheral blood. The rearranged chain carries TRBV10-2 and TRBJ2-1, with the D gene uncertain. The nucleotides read TGCGCCAGCAGACCATCCAGCGCGTGGGAGCAGTTCTTC. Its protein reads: CASRPSSAWEQFF.